The source of this T cell receptor beta chain is a study of T cell responses to AZD1222 COVID-19 vaccine. Study-wide results and caveats: Repertoire collection took place solely once the T cell response had peaked.

For this clone: The antigen is not known.

From germline, CDR1 is SGDLS and CDR2 YYNGEE. The CDR3 has 14 residues. Trimming removed 0 bases at V and 9 bases at J, with 10 bases between. Here immunoSEQ multiplex PCR was the method, and the copy in TCRdb shows in-frame clones only, minus some. The sample has approximately 110,000 clones, about nine tenths seen once. The gene calls are TRBV9 and TRBJ1-6; D unresolved. This clonotype was sampled from an adult in good health. The sample was peripheral blood, taken on day 0 of AZD1222 vaccination. The CDR3 loop is CASSVDGVGSPLHF. For the CDR3, the DNA is TGTGCCAGCAGCGTAGACGGAGTAGGTTCACCCCTCCACTTT.